This is a list of T cell receptor beta chains from one sample in a study of blood T cell repertoires in COVID-19. Generated by immunoSEQ multiplex PCR, the TCRdb table keeps only in-frame clones and is missing some. Of approximately 150,000 clones in the sample, roughly 82% were seen once. The sequenced sample was PBMCs or T cells enriched from blood (not recorded which). These receptors all come from a man aged 50-59 years who had recovered from COVID-19. The conserved cysteine and the conserved F or W are not part of the CDR3 here. Where a row states a size, it is once, few, many or the class of an expanded clone; other rows omit it.

clone size	V gene	J gene	CDR3 protein
.	TRBV6-2/TRBV6-3	TRBJ1-5	ASSWAVQNQPQH
once	TRBV20-1	TRBJ1-2	SALSPGAYT
.	TRBV14	TRBJ2-3	ASSTRGMGSDTQY
.	TRBV11-2	TRBJ2-7	ASKRGGTYEQY
many	TRBV5-8	TRBJ2-7	ASSFFPSWTGAFYEQY
.	TRBV15	TRBJ2-7	ATSRTLGNEQY
once	TRBV19	TRBJ1-2	ASKLTGALYGYT
.	TRBV5-1	TRBJ2-2	ASSPRGAGYTGELF
.	TRBV18	TRBJ1-1	ASSPSRDLNTEAF
.	TRBV3-1/TRBV3-2	TRBJ1-1	ASSQDRAANEAF
.	TRBV7-9	TRBJ2-5	ASSSDGLALGETQY
.	TRBV4-2	TRBJ2-1	ASSQDLGRGYVNEQF
once	TRBV11-2	TRBJ2-1	ASSLVTGLLNEQF
.	TRBV14	TRBJ2-1	ASSQSPSYNEQF
.	TRBV4-1	TRBJ1-2	ASSHDRVLYGYT
.	TRBV2	TRBJ2-5	ASSRFPSQGAETQY
few	TRBV7-2	TRBJ1-5	ASSLAVTGNQPQH
.	TRBV4-1	TRBJ2-5	ASSQDSQETQY
.	TRBV5-1	TRBJ2-4	ASSLPRGGENIQY
once	TRBV30	TRBJ2-7	AWRRGGEQY
few	TRBV4-2	TRBJ2-7	ASSAGLAGAKL
.	TRBV5-1	TRBJ2-7	ASSLSQGANEQY
once	TRBV16	TRBJ2-3	ASRLLADTQY
.	TRBV29-1	TRBJ2-1	SARAGGRGEQF
once	TRBV19	TRBJ2-1	ASSISGYNEQF
.	TRBV25-1	TRBJ1-1	ASSDHRGANTEAF
few	TRBV9	TRBJ2-7	ASSEGQGVLYEQY